This T cell receptor (beta chain) was captured in a study of blood T cell repertoires in COVID-19. Study information: Sources were T cells, B-cell-depleted T cells, or PBMCs; the material itself was cDNA or gDNA.

This CDR3 has 14 amino acids. Deletions cut 3 bases from V and 3 bases from J, with 11 bases between. The germline CDR1 and CDR2 sequences are LGHNA and YNFKEQ. TCRdb's table, derived via immunoSEQ multiplex PCR, lists solely in-frame clones and lacks some. Of 270,000 or so clones in the sample, around 81% were seen once. The chain is built from TRBV4-2 and TRBJ1-2; no reliable D call. Sequencing was done on a sample of peripheral blood. This sequence was found in a woman in her sixties with active or convalescent COVID-19. The CDR3 DNA follows: TGTGCCAGCAGCCAGGATTCACGGGACTATGGCTACACCTTC. As protein: CASSQDSRDYGYTF.